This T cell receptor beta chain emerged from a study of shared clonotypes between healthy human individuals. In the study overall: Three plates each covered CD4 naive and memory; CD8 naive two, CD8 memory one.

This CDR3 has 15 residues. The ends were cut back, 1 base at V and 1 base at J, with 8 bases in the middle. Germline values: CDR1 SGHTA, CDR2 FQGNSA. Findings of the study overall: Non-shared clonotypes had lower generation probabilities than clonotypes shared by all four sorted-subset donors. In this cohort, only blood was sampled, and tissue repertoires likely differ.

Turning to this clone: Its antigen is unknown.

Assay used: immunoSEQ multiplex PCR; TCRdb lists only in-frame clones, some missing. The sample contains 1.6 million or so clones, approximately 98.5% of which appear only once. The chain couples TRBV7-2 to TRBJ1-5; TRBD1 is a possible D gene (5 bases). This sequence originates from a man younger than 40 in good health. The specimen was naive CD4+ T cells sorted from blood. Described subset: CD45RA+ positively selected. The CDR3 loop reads CASSLDQGSNQPQHF. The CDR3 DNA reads TGTGCCAGCAGCTTAGATCAGGGAAGCAATCAGCCCCAGCATTTT.